This T cell receptor beta chain is from a study of cytomegalovirus exposure and HLA in healthy donors. Study-wide background: Within an early data release were around 80 million unique TCRs drawn from HLA-typed donors.

General study results and limits: The records held CMV serostatus as the only immune exposure information.

The PCR was carried out with 60 Vbeta primers and 13 Jbeta primers. Original methodology: An analysis that came later counted tens of millions of unique TCR beta chains, around 12 million shared. Sequencing was performed with immunoSEQ multiplex PCR; in TCRdb, only in-frame clones are kept and a portion is missing. V and J calls and clone size follow that table, whereas D and trimming were derived from the DNA. Among about 140,000 clones listed, approximately 70% were seen once. Each of the donors was a healthy bone marrow donor. Germline V lookup: CDR1 MDHEN, CDR2 SYDVKM. This CDR3 is built from 15 residues. Between the trimmed V and J ends, which lost 5 bases and 7 bases, there was a span of 18 bases. The table lists this clone with a few counts. Its antigen is unknown.

This receptor was taken from a woman aged 30 to 39 in good health and CMV-seronegative. The rearrangement joins TRBV28 to TRBJ1-5; D is unresolved. The material sequenced was PBMCs. CDR3 DNA: TGTGCCAGCAGTCCAACAAATGGGCCTGGGCAGCCCCAGCATTTT. Translation: CASSPTNGPGQPQHF.